The rows below give T cell receptor beta chains drawn from one sample of a study of blood T cell repertoires in COVID-19. The protocol was immunoSEQ multiplex PCR, while the TCRdb copy is restricted to in-frame clones and leaves out a portion. The data hold fewer than 150,000 clones, with around 85% observed a single time. The sequenced sample was peripheral blood. The receptors were sampled from a human donor in a cohort sampled during active COVID-19. Each CDR3 is given with its conserved first and last residue. The D gene is left open where the match is weak. Clone sizes are given selectively: once, few, many, or a class where the clone is expanded.

>-|TRBV21-1|-|TRBJ1-1
TGTGCCAGCAGCAAACCCGACATATTGAACACTGAAGCTTTCTTT
CASSKPDILNTEAFF
>-|TRBV18|-|TRBJ2-1
TGTGCCAGCTCACGATCCGGCAATGAGCAGTTCTTC
CASSRSGNEQFF
>TRBD2|TRBV11-1|few|TRBJ2-7
TGTGCCAGCAGCGCTAGCGGGGGGCCCTCCTACGAGCAGTACTTC
CASSASGGPSYEQYF
>-|TRBV6-2/TRBV6-3|-|TRBJ1-1
TGTGCCAGCAGCTCGGGATGGGCTTTCTTT
CASSSGWAFF
>-|TRBV15|-|TRBJ2-2
TGTGCCACCAGCAGAGATCTGTCGGGGGGCGTGAAGCTGTTTTTT
CATSRDLSGGVKLFF
>TRBD1|TRBV7-9|once|TRBJ2-5
TGTGCCAGCAGCTCCTCCTGGACAGGGCAAGAGACCCAGTACTTC
CASSSSWTGQETQYF
>-|TRBV7-8|-|TRBJ1-1
TGTGCCAGCAGCTCGGCGGGTGGAACTGAAGCTTTCTTT
CASSSAGGTEAFF
>-|TRBV7-6|-|TRBJ2-5
TGTGCCAGCAGCTACAGGGGGGGGGTCAAAGAGACCCAGTACTTC
CASSYRGGVKETQYF
>-|TRBV6-6|-|TRBJ1-5
TGTGCCAGCAGCTATACGGTGGGCAATCAGCCCCAGCATTTT
CASSYTVGNQPQHF
>-|TRBV28|-|TRBJ2-7
TGTGCCAGCAGTTTATCTGGGACATGGTACCGCGAGCAGTACTTC
CASSLSGTWYREQYF
>TRBD1|TRBV7-2|-|TRBJ1-6
TGTGCCAGCAGCTTAGACAGGGGATATAATTCACCCCTCCACTTT
CASSLDRGYNSPLHF
>-|TRBV11-2|-|TRBJ1-3
TGTGCCAGCAGCTTACTTCAGGGACAACTCTCTGGAAACACCATATATTTT
CASSLLQGQLSGNTIYF
>TRBD2|TRBV19|once|TRBJ2-1
TGTGCCAGTAGTATGGGTAGCGGGGAGCAGTTCTTC
CASSMGSGEQFF
>TRBD2|TRBV19|-|TRBJ2-5
TGTGCCAGTACTATTAGCGGGGGTGAGACCCAGTACTTC
CASTISGGETQYF
>TRBD1|TRBV7-9|-|TRBJ2-1
TGTGCCAGCAGCCCCGGGACAGGGGGTTTCCATGAGCAGTTCTTC
CASSPGTGGFHEQFF
>-|TRBV15|-|TRBJ1-3
TGTGCCACCAGCAGAGATCGGAGGGTTAGGAACACCATATATTTT
CATSRDRRVRNTIYF
>-|TRBV5-1|-|TRBJ2-1
TGCGCCAGCAGCTTGGCGGGGACATTCTCCTACAATGAGCAGTTCTTC
CASSLAGTFSYNEQFF
>-|TRBV7-2|-|TRBJ2-7
TGTGCCAGCAGCTTACGATCAGGGAAACTCTCCTACGAGCAGTACTTC
CASSLRSGKLSYEQYF
>-|TRBV29-1|-|TRBJ2-7
TGCAGCGTTACCGACAGTGCTACCTACGAGCAGTACTTC
CSVTDSATYEQYF
>-|TRBV19|-|TRBJ2-3
TGTGCCAGTAGCCCTATACAGGCCCCGGATACGCAGTATTTT
CASSPIQAPDTQYF
>-|TRBV6-5|-|TRBJ1-1
TGTGCCAGCAGTAGGAAACAGGGATACACTGAAGCTTTCTTT
CASSRKQGYTEAFF
>-|TRBV28|-|TRBJ2-7
TGTGCCAGCAGGGGACTGGGGGTTGGCGAGCAGTACTTC
CASRGLGVGEQYF
>TRBD2|TRBV4-3|-|TRBJ2-2
TGCGCCAGCTCCGGAGGTGGGGGGGGAGCCGGGGAGCTGTTTTTT
CASSGGGGGAGELFF
>-|TRBV2|-|TRBJ1-5
TGTGCCACAACTGGACAGTCCAATCAGCCCCAGCATTTT
CATTGQSNQPQHF
>-|TRBV14|-|TRBJ2-5
TGTGCCAGCAGCCAAGAATTGGGCAGGGGTGTCCAAGAGACCCAGTACTTC
CASSQELGRGVQETQYF
>-|TRBV5-1|once|TRBJ1-4
TGCGCCAGCAGGGCAACACAGGTTCCTAATGAAAAACTGTTTTTT
CASRATQVPNEKLFF
>-|TRBV29-1|-|TRBJ2-1
TGCAGCGTTGATCAGGGGGGCTCCTACAATGAGCAGTTCTTC
CSVDQGGSYNEQFF
>-|TRBV9|-|TRBJ1-5
TGTGCCAGCAGCGCCACGGGTAATCAGCCCCAGCATTTT
CASSATGNQPQHF
>-|TRBV11-2|-|TRBJ1-2
TGTGCCAGCAGCCCGCGGGACGGGAACTATGGCTACACCTTC
CASSPRDGNYGYTF
>TRBD2|TRBV3-1/TRBV3-2|-|TRBJ2-1
TGTGCCAGCAGCCTTAGCGGGGGGGCGGGTGAGCAGTTCTTC
CASSLSGGAGEQFF
>-|TRBV6-5|-|TRBJ2-1
TGTGCCAGCCTAAGGGCAGGGAACAATGAGCAGTTCTTC
CASLRAGNNEQFF
>TRBD2|TRBV19|-|TRBJ2-1
TGTGCCAGTAGTATAGTTTGGCTAGCGGTATACAATGAGCAGTTCTTC
CASSIVWLAVYNEQFF
>TRBD1|TRBV30|-|TRBJ1-6
TGTGCCTGGAGGGACAGGGGTGATTCACCCCTCCACTTT
CAWRDRGDSPLHF
>-|TRBV29-1|-|TRBJ1-1
TGCAGCGTTGAAGGAGGAGCCCGAGCTTTCTTT
CSVEGGARAFF
>-|TRBV2|-|TRBJ1-6
TGTGCCAGCAGACCGCGGGCCCCAAAATCACCCCTCCACTTT
CASRPRAPKSPLHF
>-|TRBV5-6|-|TRBJ2-3
TGTGCCAGCAGCTTGGACAGGGACACGCAGTATTTT
CASSLDRDTQYF
>-|TRBV10-3|-|TRBJ1-3
TGTGCCATCAGTGTACGGGGGGCGTATGGAAACACCATATATTTT
CAISVRGAYGNTIYF
>TRBD1|TRBV28|once|TRBJ1-5
TGTGCCAGCAGTTCACACAGGGGTGGTCAGCCCCAGCATTTT
CASSSHRGGQPQHF
>TRBD1|TRBV3-1/TRBV3-2|-|TRBJ1-2
TGTGCCAGCAGCCCCGACGACAGGGTGAATGGCTACACCTTC
CASSPDDRVNGYTF
>TRBD1|TRBV6-4|-|TRBJ2-3
TGTGCCAGTAGCGCCGGGACAGGGGCAGATACGCAGTATTTT
CASSAGTGADTQYF
>TRBD1|TRBV4-3|-|TRBJ2-3
TGCGCCAGCAGCCAATCCCGACAGGGTCGGGCAGATACGCAGTATTTT
CASSQSRQGRADTQYF
>TRBD1|TRBV7-9|-|TRBJ2-2
TGTGCCAGCAGGGGGACAGCGAACACCGGGGAGCTGTTTTTT
CASRGTANTGELFF
>-|TRBV12-5|-|TRBJ1-4
TGTGCTAGTGGTTTGGTCCGGGGTATAGGAGCTAATGAAAAACTGTTTTTT
CASGLVRGIGANEKLFF
>TRBD2|TRBV5-4|once|TRBJ2-1
TGTGCCAGCAGCCCGACTAGCGGGGGATCCTACAATGAGCAGTTCTTC
CASSPTSGGSYNEQFF
>TRBD1|TRBV2|-|TRBJ2-2
TGTGCCAGCAAACCGGGACAGGGATGGACCGGGGAGCTGTTTTTT
CASKPGQGWTGELFF
>TRBD1|TRBV7-2|few|TRBJ1-5
TGTGCCAGCAGAGGGACAGGGGGCGGCAATCAGCCCCAGCATTTT
CASRGTGGGNQPQHF
>TRBD1|TRBV6-5|few|TRBJ1-4
TGTGCCAGCAGTTACACGGACAGGGTAGCTAATGAAAAACTGTTTTTT
CASSYTDRVANEKLFF
>TRBD2|TRBV6-5|-|TRBJ2-3
TGTGCCAGCAGTACCGGGGGGACTAGCACAGATACGCAGTATTTT
CASSTGGTSTDTQYF
>TRBD1|TRBV7-9|-|TRBJ2-1
TGTGCCAGCAGCCGTACACAGGGGCAAGAGTTCTTC
CASSRTQGQEFF
>-|TRBV20-1|-|TRBJ2-4
TGCAGTGCTACCCCGGAGTACATTCAGTACTTC
CSATPEYIQYF
>-|TRBV4-3|-|TRBJ1-2
TGCGCCAGCAGCCAAGACACAGGGAACTATGGCTACACCTTC
CASSQDTGNYGYTF
>-|TRBV11-3|-|TRBJ2-1
TGTGCCAGCAGCTCCAGTGCCTCCTACAATGAGCAGTTCTTC
CASSSSASYNEQFF
>-|TRBV4-2|-|TRBJ1-5
TGTGCCAGCAGCCAAGGGGGGGTTGAGCATCAGCCCCAGCATTTT
CASSQGGVEHQPQHF